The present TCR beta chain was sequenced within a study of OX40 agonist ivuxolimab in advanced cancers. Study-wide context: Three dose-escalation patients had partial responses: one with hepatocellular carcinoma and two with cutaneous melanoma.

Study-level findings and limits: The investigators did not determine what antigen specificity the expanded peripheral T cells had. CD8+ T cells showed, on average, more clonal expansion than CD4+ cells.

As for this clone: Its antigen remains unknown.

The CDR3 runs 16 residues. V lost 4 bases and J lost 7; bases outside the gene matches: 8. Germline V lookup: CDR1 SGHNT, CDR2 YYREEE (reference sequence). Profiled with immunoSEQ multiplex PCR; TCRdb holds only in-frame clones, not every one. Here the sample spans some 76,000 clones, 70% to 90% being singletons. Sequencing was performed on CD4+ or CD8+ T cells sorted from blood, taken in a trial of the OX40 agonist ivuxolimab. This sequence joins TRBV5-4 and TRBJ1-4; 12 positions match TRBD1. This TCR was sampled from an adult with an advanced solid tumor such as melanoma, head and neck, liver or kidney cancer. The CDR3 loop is CASSRGQGAVTEKLFF. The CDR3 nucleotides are TGTGCCAGCAGCCGGGGACAGGGGGCGGTTACTGAAAAACTGTTTTTT.